The sequence of this T cell receptor beta chain was determined in a study of T cell responses to AZD1222 COVID-19 vaccine. Assay: immunoSEQ multiplex PCR; the TCRdb copy retains only in-frame clones and omits some. The top ten hold around 12% of the sample, which has over 95,000 clones, around 87% seen once. V lost 1 base and J lost 2, with 7 bases in between. The germline V gene encodes CDR1 LGHDT and CDR2 YNNKEL (reference sequence). The CDR3 runs to 14 residues. Note on this clone: Antigen unknown.

Whole-study findings and limits: Reportedly, nearly half of unique spike TCRs recognized epitopes outside B.1.351/B.1.1.7 mutations. In a largely white British group with more females than males, clonal diversity was possibly underestimated.

The sample was peripheral blood, taken on day 0 of AZD1222 vaccination. This receptor was taken from an adult in good health. The genes are TRBV3-1 (or the pseudogene TRBV3-2) and TRBJ2-3, with D unclear. Here the CDR3 reads CASSQAQPTDTQYF. The CDR3 DNA is TGTGCCAGCAGCCAAGCCCAGCCCACAGATACGCAGTATTTT.